Following are 25 T cell receptor beta chains from one sample sequenced in a study of T cell responses to AZD1222 COVID-19 vaccine. Sequenced by immunoSEQ multiplex PCR; TCRdb stores in-frame clones only, minus some. This sample has 140,000 to 150,000 clones; 70% to 90% occur once, and the top ten carry around 8%. Source: peripheral blood, taken on day 0 of AZD1222 vaccination. The receptors originated from an adult in good health.

This chain joins TRBV12-3 or TRBV12-4 and TRBJ2-7; TRBD2 might be the D (6 bases). V was pared by 4 bases and J by 1 base, with 8 bases between. CDR3 length equals 13 residues. The CDR3 nucleotides are TGTGCCAGCAGTTGGGCGGGGTCCTACGAGCAGTACTTC. It is translated as CASSWAGSYEQYF.

This chain links TRBV2 with TRBJ2-5; D is possibly TRBD2 (5 bases). CDR1 SNHLY and CDR2 FYNNEI come from the germline V gene. The CDR3 is made up of 15 amino acids. Trimming removed 0 bases from V and 2 bases from J, with 10 bases in between. The DNA for the CDR3 is TGTGCCAGCAGTGAAGCGCCGAGGGATCAAGAGACCCAGTACTTC. Residues: CASSEAPRDQETQYF. Full variable domain (missing parts from reference TRBV2 and TRBJ2-5): EPEVTQTPSHQVTQMGQEVILRCVPISNHLYFYWYRQILGQKVEFLVSFYNNEISEKSEIFDDQFSVERPDGSNFTLKIRSTKLEDSAMYFCASSEAPRDQETQYFGPGTRLLVL.

The rearrangement joins TRBV4-2 to TRBJ1-2, with TRBD1 matching 10 bases. This CDR3 spans 17 amino acids. The ends lost 3 bases at V and 2 bases at J; junction bases unmatched: 9. Germline CDR1 reads LGHNA; CDR2 reads YNFKEQ. CDR3 residues: CASSQADGDRGNYGYTF. The CDR3 nucleotides are TGTGCCAGCAGCCAGGCGGATGGGGACAGGGGCAACTATGGCTACACCTTC.

The CDR3 sequence is CASSLWTGNGYTF. The CDR3 DNA reads TGCGCCAGCAGCTTGTGGACAGGGAATGGCTACACCTTC. V gene TRBV5-1 combines with J gene TRBJ1-2; 8 positions match TRBD1. J was trimmed by 6 bases and V by 1 base; bases with no gene match: 2. Germline loops: CDR1 SGHRS, CDR2 YFSETQ. This CDR3 is 13 amino acids long.

J is TRBJ1-2 and V is TRBV14; no clear D gene. CDR1 is SGHDN and CDR2 is FVKESK in the germline V gene. V shed 0 bases and J shed 7 bases, with 21 bases lying between them. This CDR3 spans 17 amino acids. In DNA form, the CDR3 reads TGTGCCAGCAGCCAAGAATTTGGCGGCAGTTCAAGAGGTGGCTACACCTTC. This sequence encodes CASSQEFGGSSRGGYTF.

V usage is TRBV6-5 and J usage is TRBJ1-1, with D unclear. The CDR3 is made up of 15 amino acids. Germline assignment: CDR1 MNHEY and CDR2 SVGAGI. V was trimmed by 2 bases and J by 5 bases, leaving 15 bases between them. CDR3 DNA sequence: TGTGCCAGCAGTTACCCTAGGCTGGGTAAGACTGAAGCTTTCTTT. This codes for CASSYPRLGKTEAFF.

The genes are TRBV29-1 and TRBJ1-1; D remains unclear. Between the trimmed V and J ends, which lost 3 bases and 5 bases, there was a span of 13 bases. Germline CDR1 and CDR2: SQVTM and ANQGSEA. This CDR3 has 13 amino acids. The CDR3 DNA follows: TGCAGCGTTGATGGCCCCTCGGGGACTGAAGCTTTCTTT. This gives the protein CSVDGPSGTEAFF.

This sequence joins TRBV4-2 and TRBJ2-5; D gene ambiguous. Germline V gene data show CDR1 as LGHNA and CDR2 as YNFKEQ. Deletions cut 1 base from V and 1 base from J, with 7 bases between. This CDR3 has 14 residues. The CDR3 DNA follows: TGTGCCAGCAGCCAAGTGTCTAGCCAAGAGACCCAGTACTTC. This sequence encodes CASSQVSSQETQYF.

This rearrangement joins TRBV19 to TRBJ2-1; 11 nucleotides match TRBD2. Germline V gene sequence: CDR1 LNHDA, CDR2 SQIVND (reference sequence). Trimming took 6 bases from V and 7 from J; bases not matched to a gene: 8. CDR3 size: 15 residues. CDR3 nucleotide sequence: TGTGCCAGTAGGATACTAGCGGGGGACCTTAATGAGCAGTTCTTC. Translating gives CASRILAGDLNEQFF.

The chain employs TRBV6-5 and TRBJ1-2; 10 nucleotides align to TRBD1. Germline V lookup: CDR1 MNHEY, CDR2 SVGAGI. V lost 2 bases and J lost 8; bases outside the gene matches: 8. This CDR3 is 15 amino acids long. Here the CDR3 DNA reads TGTGCCAGCAGTTACGTCGGGACAGGGGCTAGAGGCTACACCTTC. Amino acids: CASSYVGTGARGYTF.

The rearrangement uses TRBV5-1 and TRBJ2-2; D possibly matches TRBD1 or TRBD2 (6 bases each). V shed 3 bases and J shed 7 bases, with 19 bases lying between them. The germline V gene encodes CDR1 SGHRS and CDR2 YFSETQ. The CDR3 extends over 16 amino acids. CDR3 loop: CASSSGGESVVGELFF. In DNA form, the CDR3 reads TGCGCCAGCAGCTCCGGGGGCGAGAGCGTGGTCGGGGAGCTGTTTTTT.

The chain is built from TRBV27 and TRBJ1-6, with a weak D call TRBD1 (5 bases). Germline-derived CDR1 and CDR2 are MNHEY and SMNVEV (reference sequence). The CDR3 has 15 amino acids. Deletions cut 1 base from V and 9 bases from J, with 13 bases between. CDR3 residues: CASSLYQGGFSPLHF. The CDR3 nucleotides are TGTGCCAGCAGTTTATATCAGGGTGGGTTTTCACCCCTCCACTTT.

This chain joins TRBV18 and TRBJ2-7, with D unclear. The length of the CDR3 is 15 residues. Trimming stripped 8 bases from V and 2 bases from J, with 19 bases between. Germline V gene sequence: CDR1 KGHSH, CDR2 LQKENI. This CDR3 is CASPIVWPATYEQYF. The DNA of the CDR3 is TGTGCCAGCCCTATCGTCTGGCCCGCGACCTACGAGCAGTACTTC. The variable domain in full, completed from reference TRBV18 and TRBJ2-7, reads NAGVMQNPRHLVRRRGQEARLRCSPMKGHSHVYWYRQLPEEGLKFMVYLQKENIIDESGMPKERFSAEFPKEGPSILRIQQVVRGDSAAYFCASPIVWPATYEQYFGPGTRLTVT.

The chain couples TRBV5-1 to TRBJ2-7; no clear D gene. Deletions cut 5 bases from V and 3 bases from J, with 6 bases between. Germline CDR1 and CDR2: SGHRS and YFSETQ. The CDR3 is 11 amino acids. CDR3: CASRGNYEQYF. Written as DNA, the CDR3 is TGCGCCAGCAGGGGAAACTACGAGCAGTACTTC.

The chain carries TRBV30 and TRBJ1-1; perhaps TRBD1 as D (6 bases). This CDR3 comprises 13 residues. The V and J ends lost 4 bases and 0 bases respectively, with 9 bases between them. In germline, CDR1 is GTSNPN, CDR2 SVGIG (reference sequence). Here the CDR3 DNA reads TGTGCCTGGAATGGACAGTTGAACACTGAAGCTTTCTTT. Its protein product is CAWNGQLNTEAFF.

CDR3 in DNA: TGCAGTGCTAGAAACGGTGAGACCCAGTACTTC. Its protein product is CSARNGETQYF. The chain links TRBV20-1 to TRBJ2-5, with D unclear. Germline V gene lookup returns CDR1 DFQATT and CDR2 SNEGSKA (reference sequence). This CDR3 region has 11 residues. Trimming pared 2 bases from V and 5 bases from J, leaving 6 bases between.

The chain is built from TRBV7-8 and TRBJ2-5; 12 bases match TRBD2. V lost 1 base to trimming and J lost 5 bases; unmatched junction nucleotides: 11. This CDR3 region has 18 residues. Looked up from germline, CDR1 is SGHVS and CDR2 is FQNEAQ. The CDR3 DNA is TGTGCCAGCAGCTTAGAGTGGTCTAGCGGGAGGGCGCCGGAGACCCAGTACTTC. The encoded protein is CASSLEWSSGRAPETQYF.

This chain links TRBV11-2 with TRBJ1-2; no clear D gene. The CDR3 runs to 11 residues. Trimming pared 5 bases from V and 7 bases from J, leaving 8 bases between. Germline V CDR1 and CDR2: SGHAT, FQNNGV. This CDR3 reads CASSRLSGYTF. The CDR3, as DNA: TGTGCCAGCAGCCGCCTAAGTGGCTACACCTTC.

This clone occurred a few times. The chain carries TRBV14 and TRBJ1-1; D remains unclear. This CDR3 comprises 16 residues. Trimming pared 3 bases from V and 4 bases from J, leaving 18 bases between. Germline CDR1 is SGHDN and CDR2 is FVKESK. CDR3 amino acids: CASSHVPTWSSTEAFF. The CDR3 DNA is TGTGCCAGCAGCCATGTCCCGACTTGGAGCAGCACTGAAGCTTTCTTT.

Only a few counts were recorded for this clone. This chain connects TRBV5-1 to TRBJ2-7; D may be TRBD1 (5 bases). CDR3 size: 11 residues. Trimming removed 0 bases from V and 7 bases from J, with 5 bases in between. From germline, CDR1 is SGHRS and CDR2 YFSETQ. As DNA, the CDR3 is TGCGCCAGCAGCTTGGACAGGGAGCAGTACTTC. Its protein is CASSLDREQYF.

The chain links TRBV29-1 to TRBJ2-2, with D perhaps matching TRBD1 or TRBD2 (5 bases each). The CDR3 contains 13 residues. The germline V gene has CDR1 SQVTM and CDR2 ANQGSEA. The V end lost 7 bases, the J end lost 6 bases, and 15 bases lay between the germline ends. The CDR3 spells CSGSGMTAGELFF. CDR3 nucleotides: TGCAGCGGGTCCGGGATGACAGCCGGGGAGCTGTTTTTT.

This clone appeared once. V is TRBV12-3 or TRBV12-4 and J is TRBJ1-5, with unresolved D. Trimming pared 5 bases from V and 5 bases from J, leaving 7 bases between. The CDR3 spans 12 residues. In DNA form, the CDR3 reads TGTGCCAGCAGTCCGAGCCATCAGCCCCAGCATTTT. Amino acids: CASSPSHQPQHF.

This chain connects TRBV11-2 to TRBJ1-5, with a weak D call TRBD1 (5 bases). Deletions cut 1 base from V and 0 bases from J, with 13 bases between. The CDR3 runs 17 residues. Germline-derived CDR1 and CDR2 are SGHAT and FQNNGV. CDR3 protein: CASSLGLGQYSNQPQHF. The CDR3, as DNA: TGTGCCAGCAGCTTAGGGCTGGGGCAGTATAGCAATCAGCCCCAGCATTTT. The entire variable domain, with the rest obtained from reference TRBV11-2 and TRBJ1-5, is as follows: EAGVAQSPRYKIIEKRQSVAFWCNPISGHATLYWYQQILGQGPKLLIQFQNNGVVDDSQLPKDRFSAERLKGVDSTLKIQPAKLEDSAVYLCASSLGLGQYSNQPQHFGDGTRLSIL.

In this sample, this clone turned up once. The chain couples TRBV7-9 to TRBJ2-5; 13 positions agree with TRBD2. The CDR3 consists of 17 residues. CDR1 and CDR2 from the germline V gene are SEHNR and FQNEAQ (reference sequence). The V gene end was trimmed by 4 bases and the J gene end by 4 bases; junction bases not matched to a gene: 9. The DNA of the CDR3 is TGTGCCAGCAGCTCCACTAGCGGGGGGGCTATTAGAGAGACCCAGTACTTC. Translated: CASSSTSGGAIRETQYF.

The V call is TRBV5-1, the J call TRBJ2-5; perhaps TRBD2 as D (6 bases). The ends were cut back, 4 bases at V and 3 bases at J, with 16 bases in the middle. The CDR3 totals 15 residues. Germline V gives CDR1 SGHRS, CDR2 YFSETQ. The CDR3 protein is CASSGRDSGEETQYF. The CDR3 nucleotides are TGCGCCAGCAGCGGACGGGACTCTGGGGAAGAGACCCAGTACTTC. Full variable domain (outside the CDR3, taken from reference TRBV5-1 and TRBJ2-5): KAGVTQTPRYLIKTRGQQVTLSCSPISGHRSVSWYQQTPGQGLQFLFEYFSETQRNKGNFPGRFSGRQFSNSRSEMNVSTLELGDSALYLCASSGRDSGEETQYFGPGTRLLVL.